Listed below are T cell receptor beta chains from one sample, sequenced in a study of HIV-infected patients and healthy controls. TCRdb itself ran the 5' RACE reads through MiXCR, one entry per CDR3 protein. The sample lists around 64,000 distinct CDR3 sequences, less than 20% seen once, with approximately 5.4% in the top ten. Sequencing was done on a sample of CD4+ T cells from blood. The receptors were gathered from a human donor in good health. Both conserved end residues are part of each CDR3. The D gene is left open where the match is weak. The size entry is marked missing in some rows and otherwise reads once, few, many or a size class.

CDR3 protein: CASSQFTGRLSSYNEQFF
CDR3 DNA: TGTGCCAGCAGCCAATTTACGGGGCGGCTCAGCTCCTACAATGAGCAGTTCTTC
J gene: TRBJ2-1
clone size: few
V gene: TRBV7-9
D gene: .

CDR3 protein: CASSLESSGSYEQYF
CDR3 DNA: TGCGCCAGCAGCTTGGAGTCTAGCGGCTCCTACGAGCAGTACTTC
J gene: TRBJ2-7
clone size: .
V gene: TRBV5-1
D gene: TRBD2

CDR3 protein: CASSGRGGSDTQYF
CDR3 DNA: TGTGCCAGCAGTGGACGGGGGGGCTCCGATACGCAGTATTTT
J gene: TRBJ2-3
clone size: .
V gene: TRBV6-5
D gene: TRBD2

CDR3 protein: CASTQQGAHTEAFF
CDR3 DNA: TGTGCCAGCACCCAACAGGGGGCTCACACTGAAGCTTTCTTT
J gene: TRBJ1-1
clone size: many
V gene: TRBV6-6
D gene: TRBD1

CDR3 protein: CASSSGTGVSSTQYF
CDR3 DNA: TGTGCCAGCAGCTCGGGGACAGGGGTTAGCAGTACGCAGTATTTT
J gene: TRBJ2-3
clone size: .
V gene: TRBV28
D gene: TRBD1

CDR3 protein: CSASGVGGRTDTQYF
CDR3 DNA: TGCAGTGCCTCGGGCGTCGGGGGGCGGACAGATACGCAGTATTTT
J gene: TRBJ2-3
clone size: .
V gene: TRBV20-1
D gene: .

CDR3 protein: CASSYGLTTYEQYF
CDR3 DNA: TGTGCCAGCAGTTATGGACTCACCACCTACGAGCAGTACTTC
J gene: TRBJ2-7
clone size: .
V gene: TRBV6-5
D gene: .

CDR3 protein: CASSTPMGARTGEQFF
CDR3 DNA: TGTGCCAGTAGTACTCCGATGGGCGCTCGGACAGGTGAGCAGTTCTTC
J gene: TRBJ2-1
clone size: .
V gene: TRBV19
D gene: TRBD1

CDR3 protein: CASSYSLYEQYF
CDR3 DNA: TGTGCCAGCAGTTACTCACTCTACGAGCAGTACTTC
J gene: TRBJ2-7
clone size: .
V gene: TRBV6-2/TRBV6-3
D gene: .

CDR3 protein: CSASTPLRTGTSTDTQYF
CDR3 DNA: TGCAGTGCTAGCACCCCCTTAAGGACAGGGACGAGCACAGATACGCAGTATTTT
J gene: TRBJ2-3
clone size: few
V gene: TRBV20-1
D gene: TRBD1

CDR3 protein: CASNPSTAKSTGELFF
CDR3 DNA: TGCGCCAGCAATCCGTCGACGGCCAAGAGCACCGGGGAGCTGTTTTTT
J gene: TRBJ2-2
clone size: many
V gene: TRBV5-1
D gene: .

CDR3 protein: CASSFALRGEAFF
CDR3 DNA: TGTGCCAGCAGCTTCGCTCTCCGGGGTGAAGCTTTCTTT
J gene: TRBJ1-1
clone size: many
V gene: TRBV11-2
D gene: .

CDR3 protein: CASSPGTSAALDTQYF
CDR3 DNA: TGTGCCAGCAGCCCAGGGACTAGCGCCGCTCTGGATACGCAGTATTTT
J gene: TRBJ2-3
clone size: many
V gene: TRBV7-2
D gene: TRBD2

CDR3 protein: CASSSGTETSYEQYF
CDR3 DNA: TGTGCCAGCAGCTCAGGGACAGAAACCTCCTACGAGCAGTACTTC
J gene: TRBJ2-7
clone size: .
V gene: TRBV13
D gene: TRBD1

CDR3 protein: CASSIPGMNTEAFF
CDR3 DNA: TGTGCCAGTAGTATTCCGGGAATGAACACTGAAGCTTTCTTT
J gene: TRBJ1-1
clone size: once
V gene: TRBV19
D gene: .

CDR3 protein: CASSPDRTEAFF
CDR3 DNA: TGTGCCAGCTCACCGGACAGGACTGAAGCTTTCTTT
J gene: TRBJ1-1
clone size: many
V gene: TRBV18
D gene: TRBD1

CDR3 protein: CSVRQANEKLFF
CDR3 DNA: TGCAGCGTTAGACAAGCTAATGAAAAACTGTTTTTT
J gene: TRBJ1-4
clone size: .
V gene: TRBV29-1
D gene: .

CDR3 protein: CASSQERQGRGSGANVLTF
CDR3 DNA: TGCGCCAGCAGCCAAGAGCGACAGGGAAGGGGCTCTGGGGCCAACGTCCTGACTTTC
J gene: TRBJ2-6
clone size: many
V gene: TRBV4-3
D gene: TRBD1

CDR3 protein: CASSTYQGSTGGGYTF
CDR3 DNA: TGTGCCAGTAGTACCTACCAGGGGAGTACTGGTGGTGGCTACACCTTC
J gene: TRBJ1-2
clone size: few
V gene: TRBV19
D gene: .

CDR3 protein: CASRTPPGLALHF
CDR3 DNA: TGTGCCAGTAGGACACCGCCTGGTCTGGCCCTCCACTTT
J gene: TRBJ1-6
clone size: many
V gene: TRBV19
D gene: .

CDR3 protein: CASSDPGRGHEQYF
CDR3 DNA: TGTGCCAGCAGTGACCCGGGAAGGGGCCACGAGCAGTACTTC
J gene: TRBJ2-7
clone size: .
V gene: TRBV25-1
D gene: .